Below are 28 T cell receptor beta chains sequenced from a single sample in a study of cytomegalovirus exposure and HLA in healthy donors. In the PCR, 60 Vbeta and 13 Jbeta primers were used. Measured with immunoSEQ multiplex PCR; TCRdb has only the in-frame clones, and not every one. The table has around 170,000 clones, around 80% seen once; the top ten hold approximately 1.3%. Sample: PBMCs. The source of these receptors is a man aged 18 to 30 in good health and CMV-seronegative.

This clone occurred a few times. The rearrangement joins TRBV9 to TRBJ1-1; a possible D gene is TRBD1 (5 bases). CDR3 length equals 15 residues. Germline CDR1 is SGDLS and CDR2 is YYNGEE. V was cut by 3 bases and J by 4 bases, with 16 bases left in between. Written as DNA, the CDR3 is TGTGCCAGCAGCGAAACCTCAGACAGCTTCACTGAAGCTTTCTTT. Protein: CASSETSDSFTEAFF.

This chain connects TRBV7-9 to TRBJ1-2; 7 bases are shared with TRBD1. Germline assignment: CDR1 SEHNR and CDR2 FQNEAQ (reference sequence). The length of the CDR3 is 13 residues. The V gene end was trimmed by 1 base and the J gene end by 6 bases; junction bases not matched to a gene: 2. The CDR3 protein is CASSLGQGDGYTF. Here the CDR3 DNA reads TGTGCCAGCAGCTTAGGTCAGGGGGATGGCTACACCTTC.

This clone turned up a few times. J is TRBJ2-7 and V is TRBV6-6; D is possibly TRBD2 (6 bases). From germline, CDR1 is MNHNY and CDR2 SVGAGI (reference sequence). The CDR3 runs 16 residues. Trimming removed 0 bases at V and 3 bases at J, with 15 bases between. The DNA for the CDR3 is TGTGCCAGCAGTTACTCGACCAACCGGGGGAACTACGAGCAGTACTTC. Protein: CASSYSTNRGNYEQYF.

The chain couples TRBV7-6 to TRBJ2-5; no firm D call. Germline CDR1 reads SGHVS; CDR2 reads FNYEAQ. This CDR3 is built from 12 residues. V lost 5 bases to trimming and J lost 0 bases, with 4 bases between them. CDR3 in amino acids: CASSEYQETQYF. Written as DNA, the CDR3 is TGTGCCAGCAGCGAGTACCAAGAGACCCAGTACTTC.

CDR3 coding DNA: TGTGCCAGCAGTTCCAGCGGAGACAACTACGAGCAGTACTTC. It encodes CASSSSGDNYEQYF. The rearrangement uses TRBV27 and TRBJ2-7, with D tentatively TRBD2 (5 bases). The V and J ends lost 4 bases and 3 bases respectively, with 13 bases between them. CDR3 length: 14 amino acids. Germline assignment: CDR1 MNHEY and CDR2 SMNVEV (reference sequence).

This clone was seen more than once but under ten times. CDR3 region: CASSPGTAYNSPLHF. CDR3 nucleotides: TGTGCCAGCAGCCCCGGGACAGCCTATAATTCACCCCTCCACTTT. This chain connects TRBV7-9 to TRBJ1-6, with 7 bases fitting TRBD1. Trimming removed 5 bases from V and 2 bases from J; junction bases left unmatched: 3. CDR3 length equals 15 residues. In germline, CDR1 is SEHNR, CDR2 FQNEAQ (reference sequence).

The rearrangement links TRBV7-2 to TRBJ2-1; 14 bases are shared with TRBD2. Trimming at V came to 7 bases and at J to 8 bases, leaving 7 bases not matched to a gene. Germline CDR1 and CDR2: SGHTA and FQGNSA. The CDR3 totals 15 residues. CDR3 residues: CASTRLAGGRDEQFF. The CDR3 nucleotides read TGTGCCAGCACCCGACTAGCGGGGGGGCGGGATGAGCAGTTCTTC.

This clone was picked up a small number of times. The chain uses TRBV6-6 and TRBJ2-1; TRBD2 is a possible D gene (5 bases). Germline V gives CDR1 MNHNY, CDR2 SVGAGI (reference sequence). Trimming took off 5 bases at V and 8 bases at J, with 19 bases between the two ends. CDR3 size: 15 residues. CDR3 in amino acids: CASSPLAPRADEQFF. In DNA, the CDR3 is TGTGCCAGCAGTCCTCTAGCCCCCCGGGCCGATGAGCAGTTCTTC.

The CDR3 coding sequence is TGTGCCAGCAGCTTAGGGGCCCGGTTAGCCAAAAACATTCAGTACTTC. Translation gives CASSLGARLAKNIQYF. V usage is TRBV11-1 and J usage is TRBJ2-4, with D unresolved. Deletions cut 1 base from V and 0 bases from J, with 10 bases between. The germline V gene has CDR1 SGHAT and CDR2 FQDESV (reference sequence). The CDR3 consists of 16 residues. The variable domain in full, with the rest retrieved from reference TRBV11-1 and TRBJ2-4, is EAEVAQSPRYKITEKSQAVAFWCDPISGHATLYWYRQILGQGPELLVQFQDESVVDDSQLPKDRFSAERLKGVDSTLKIQPAELGDSAMYLCASSLGARLAKNIQYFGAGTRLSVL.

V usage is TRBV30 and J usage is TRBJ2-1, with a tentative D call TRBD2 (6 bases). The CDR3 covers 13 residues. The ends were cut back, 3 bases at V and 7 bases at J, with 13 bases in the middle. Germline-derived CDR1 and CDR2 are GTSNPN and SVGIG (reference sequence). The CDR3, as DNA: TGTGCCTGGAGACAGGCCAGCGGGAATGAGCAGTTCTTC. Its translation is CAWRQASGNEQFF.

The chain uses TRBV5-4 and TRBJ2-3; a weak D match, TRBD2 (8 bases). Germline values: CDR1 SGHNT, CDR2 YYREEE (reference sequence). The CDR3 contains 16 residues. The germline V and J ends were trimmed by 4 bases and 5 bases, with 20 bases remaining between them. Here the CDR3 reads CASSENGQAGGDTQYF. CDR3 nucleotides: TGTGCCAGCAGCGAGAACGGACAGGCGGGAGGAGATACGCAGTATTTT.

This clone came up once. The J gene is TRBJ2-5, the V gene TRBV19; 9 bases line up with TRBD1. Germline V gene data show CDR1 as LNHDA and CDR2 as SQIVND (reference sequence). V shed 6 bases and J 7 bases; nucleotides not matched to a gene: 9. The CDR3 contains 14 residues. CDR3 nucleotides: TGTGCCAGTAGCGCCGGGACAGGGCTGGGGACCCAGTACTTC. It specifies CASSAGTGLGTQYF. The whole variable domain, filled in from reference TRBV19 and TRBJ2-5, reads DGGITQSPKYLFRKEGQNVTLSCEQNLNHDAMYWYRQDPGQGLRLIYYSQIVNDFQKGDIAEGYSVSREKKESFPLTVTSAQKNPTAFYLCASSAGTGLGTQYFGPGTRLLVL.

The V gene is TRBV19, the J gene TRBJ2-1; 13 positions match TRBD2. Germline V gene data show CDR1 as LNHDA and CDR2 as SQIVND (reference sequence). With V trimmed by 6 bases and J by 6 bases, 11 bases remained unmatched. The CDR3 is made up of 17 amino acids. CDR3 region: CASSTRLAGGLGNEQFF. The CDR3 bases are TGTGCCAGTAGCACTAGACTAGCGGGGGGTCTCGGCAATGAGCAGTTCTTC.

The J gene is TRBJ1-1, the V gene TRBV7-9, with D possibly matching TRBD1 (6 bases). The V gene's germline CDR1 is SEHNR and CDR2 FQNEAQ (reference sequence). CDR3 size: 13 residues. Trimming took 5 bases from V and 4 from J, leaving 11 bases between them. CDR3 sequence: CASSPWDTTEAFF. The CDR3 bases are TGTGCCAGCAGCCCGTGGGACACCACTGAAGCTTTCTTT.

This clone appeared a single time. The chain carries TRBV7-2 and TRBJ2-1, with 7 bases identical to TRBD2. The CDR3 runs to 14 residues. The junction had 6 bases not matched to a gene; V was cut back by 7 bases and J by 3 bases. The germline V gene has CDR1 SGHTA and CDR2 FQGNSA. CDR3 region: CASTSGLGYNEQFF. In DNA, the CDR3 is TGTGCCAGCACCTCCGGACTAGGCTACAATGAGCAGTTCTTC. Together with reference TRBV7-2 and TRBJ2-1, the CDR3 gives the full variable domain: GAGVSQSPSNKVTEKGKDVELRCDPISGHTALYWYRQSLGQGLEFLIYFQGNSAPDKSGLPSDRFSAERTGGSVSTLTIQRTQQEDSAVYLCASTSGLGYNEQFFGPGTRLTVL.

This sequence joins TRBV28 and TRBJ1-2, with D perhaps TRBD1 (6 bases). Germline lookup yields CDR1 MDHEN and CDR2 SYDVKM. V dropped 3 bases and J dropped 8 bases, with 19 bases sitting between them. CDR3 size: 15 residues. CDR3 nucleotide sequence: TGTGCCAGCAGTTTTCAGGGGACGAGACAATGGGGCTACACCTTC. It is translated as CASSFQGTRQWGYTF.

The chain uses TRBV7-9 and TRBJ2-7, with 8 positions matching TRBD1. Germline-derived CDR1 and CDR2 are SEHNR and FQNEAQ (reference sequence). Losses at the gene ends were 0 bases for V and 5 bases for J; bases not matched to a gene: 6. The CDR3 is made up of 15 amino acids. As DNA, the CDR3 is TGTGCCAGCAGCTTAGCGTTGGACAGGGCCCACGAGCAGTACTTC. As protein: CASSLALDRAHEQYF.

The rearrangement links TRBV7-2 to TRBJ2-7; a possible D gene is TRBD1 (5 bases). The CDR3 has 12 amino acids. From germline, CDR1 is SGHTA and CDR2 FQGNSA. The V end was cut by 3 bases, the J end by 3 bases, with 6 bases between. In DNA form, the CDR3 reads TGTGCCAGCAGCTTCGACAGCTACGAGCAGTACTTC. Protein: CASSFDSYEQYF.

The chain is built from TRBV29-1 and TRBJ2-7; a weak D match, TRBD2 (6 bases). Germline CDR1 reads SQVTM; CDR2 reads ANQGSEA. The V end lost 2 bases, the J end lost 7 bases, and 12 bases lay between the germline ends. This CDR3 region has 12 residues. The DNA of the CDR3 is TGCAGCGTTGAAACGGGGGTTGGGGAGCAGTACTTC. Its protein product is CSVETGVGEQYF.

The genes are TRBV15 and TRBJ1-1; perhaps TRBD1 as D (6 bases). The CDR3 totals 16 residues. Germline V gene lookup returns CDR1 LNHNV and CDR2 YYDKDF (reference sequence). The ends were cut back, 0 bases at V and 4 bases at J, with 15 bases in the middle. For the CDR3, the DNA is TGTGCCACCAGCAGAGACCGGGGCAGGGGCAGCACTGAAGCTTTCTTT. Translation gives CATSRDRGRGSTEAFF.

The chain has TRBV2 and TRBJ1-4, with a weak D call TRBD1 (5 bases). Trimming removed 8 bases at V and 6 bases at J, with 19 bases between. Germline V CDR1 and CDR2: SNHLY, FYNNEI. The CDR3 sequence is 15 residues long. Here the CDR3 DNA reads TGTGCCAGCCGGTCGCGAGACAGCACTCATGAAAAACTGTTTTTT. Residues: CASRSRDSTHEKLFF.

This clone was seen only a few times. V and J are TRBV25-1 and TRBJ1-2, with 7 bases aligning to TRBD1. The germline gives CDR1 MGHDK, CDR2 SYGVNS. J lost 6 bases, V lost 5 bases, and 9 bases had no gene match. The CDR3 has 14 amino acids. This CDR3 reads CASSSPTGMDGYTF. CDR3 nucleotide sequence: TGTGCCAGCAGTAGCCCGACAGGGATGGATGGCTACACCTTC.

The chain couples TRBV5-1 to TRBJ1-1; the D is unclear. CDR3 length equals 15 residues. Germline values: CDR1 SGHRS, CDR2 YFSETQ. V lost 3 bases and J 0 bases, leaving 12 bases between the germline ends. DNA for the CDR3: TGCGCCAGCAGCTCCCCTACAGTAATGAACACTGAAGCTTTCTTT. Translated: CASSSPTVMNTEAFF. Looking up the rest from reference TRBV5-1 and TRBJ1-1 gives the full variable domain: KAGVTQTPRYLIKTRGQQVTLSCSPISGHRSVSWYQQTPGQGLQFLFEYFSETQRNKGNFPGRFSGRQFSNSRSEMNVSTLELGDSALYLCASSSPTVMNTEAFFGQGTRLTVV.

J is TRBJ1-2 and V is TRBV13; no firm D call. With 0 bases removed from V and 7 bases from J, the gap between germline ends came to 9 bases. Germline V gene sequence: CDR1 PRHDT, CDR2 FYEKMQ (reference sequence). The CDR3 is 13 amino acids. The chain's CDR3 is CASSLGDRGGYTF. The CDR3 DNA sequence: TGTGCCAGCAGCTTAGGCGACCGGGGTGGCTACACCTTC. The variable domain in full, with the rest retrieved from reference TRBV13 and TRBJ1-2, is AAGVIQSPRHLIKEKRETATLKCYPIPRHDTVYWYQQGPGQDPQFLISFYEKMQSDKGSIPDRFSAQQFSDYHSELNMSSLELGDSALYFCASSLGDRGGYTFGSGTRLTVV.

The table lists this clone with a count of one. This chain connects TRBV7-8 to TRBJ2-4, with D hard to call. Germline-derived CDR1 and CDR2 are SGHVS and FQNEAQ. The CDR3 totals 16 residues. The V end was cut by 0 bases, the J end by 4 bases, with 13 bases between. CDR3 loop: CASSLARELSKNIQYF. CDR3 sequence (DNA): TGTGCCAGCAGCTTAGCCCGAGAGCTGAGTAAAAACATTCAGTACTTC.

This chain uses TRBV2 with TRBJ1-5, with D maybe TRBD1 (6 bases). Looked up from germline, CDR1 is SNHLY and CDR2 is FYNNEI. V was pared by 5 bases and J by 0 bases, with 11 bases between. The CDR3 consists of 15 residues. CDR3 bases: TGTGCCAGCAGTTGGACAGCCGGTAGCAATCAGCCCCAGCATTTT. It codes for CASSWTAGSNQPQHF.

In this sample, this clone turned up a few times. The chain is built from TRBV12-5 and TRBJ1-3; unclear D gene. Trimming left V 0 bases short and J 4 bases short, with 7 bases between. This CDR3 has 14 residues. Germline assignment: CDR1 LGHNT and CDR2 FRNRAP. This CDR3 reads CASGLVPGGNTIYF. DNA for the CDR3: TGTGCTAGTGGTTTGGTGCCGGGAGGAAACACCATATATTTT.

The J gene is TRBJ1-5, the V gene TRBV6-6; perhaps TRBD1 as D (6 bases). The CDR3 runs 14 residues. Germline CDR1 and CDR2: MNHNY and SVGAGI (reference sequence). V lost 6 bases and J lost 4, with 13 bases in between. The CDR3 DNA follows: TGTGCCAGCAGACTAACTACAGGGAATCAGCCCCAGCATTTT. Translated, it gives CASRLTTGNQPQHF.